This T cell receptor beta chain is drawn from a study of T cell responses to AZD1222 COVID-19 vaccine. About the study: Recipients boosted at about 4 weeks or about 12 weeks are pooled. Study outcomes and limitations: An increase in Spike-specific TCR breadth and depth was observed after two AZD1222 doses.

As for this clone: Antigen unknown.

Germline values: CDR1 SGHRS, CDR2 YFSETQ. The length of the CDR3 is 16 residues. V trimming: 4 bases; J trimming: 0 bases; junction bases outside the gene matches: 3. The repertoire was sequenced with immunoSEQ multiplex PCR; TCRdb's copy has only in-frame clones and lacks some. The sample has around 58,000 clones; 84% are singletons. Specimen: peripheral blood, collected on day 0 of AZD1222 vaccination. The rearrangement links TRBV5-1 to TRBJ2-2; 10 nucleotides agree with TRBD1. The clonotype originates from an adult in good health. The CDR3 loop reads CASSNGQGANTGELFF. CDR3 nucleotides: TGCGCCAGCAGCAACGGACAGGGGGCGAACACCGGGGAGCTGTTTTTT.